These T cell receptor beta chains were read from a single sample in a study of somatic mutations in cytotoxic T cells in rheumatoid arthritis. The repertoire was sequenced with immunoSEQ multiplex PCR; TCRdb's copy has only in-frame clones and lacks some. Seen here are fewer than 25,000 clones, approximately 71% observed once, and the top ten hold 15% to 20%. Specimen: CD8+ T cells sorted from blood. The receptors stem from an adult with rheumatoid arthritis. Each CDR3 is given with its conserved first and last residue. Each record gives: V gene, D gene, clone size, J gene, CDR3 DNA, CDR3 protein. A D gene is named only where the DNA matches it firmly. Where a row states a size, it is once, few, many or the class of an expanded clone; other rows omit it.

>TRBV6-6|NA|NA|TRBJ2-7
TGTGCCACCCGAGGCGGACCCTACGAGCAGTACTTC
CATRGGPYEQYF
>TRBV11-1|NA|NA|TRBJ2-1
TGTGCCAGCAGTCTTACGAGGTTTTCCTACAATGAGCAGTTCTTC
CASSLTRFSYNEQFF
>TRBV7-2|NA|NA|TRBJ2-5
TGTGCCAGCAGCTTGTACCAAGAGACCCAGTACTTC
CASSLYQETQYF
>TRBV10-3|TRBD2|once|TRBJ2-3
TGTGCCATCAGTGATGCAGAACTAGCGGGGGGGGAAAGCACAGATACGCAGTATTTT
CAISDAELAGGESTDTQYF
>TRBV11-2|TRBD1|NA|TRBJ2-1
TGTGCCAGCAGTCCGTCGGTGGGACAGGTCCTCAATGAGCAGTTCTTC
CASSPSVGQVLNEQFF
>TRBV2|NA|once|TRBJ1-5
TGTGCCAGCAGCAGGTGGGAGGGCAGCAATCAGCCCCAGCATTTT
CASSRWEGSNQPQHF
>TRBV29-1|TRBD1|few|TRBJ1-2
TGCAGCGTTGAGGGGACAGGGTATACATATGGCTACACCTTC
CSVEGTGYTYGYTF
>TRBV19|NA|NA|TRBJ2-7
TGTGCCAGTAGCCTCTCCGGGGTGCACGAGCAGTACTTC
CASSLSGVHEQYF
>TRBV7-9|NA|NA|TRBJ2-4
TGTGCCAGCAGCTTAGCCACAGGGCTAGCCAAAAACATTCAGTACTTC
CASSLATGLAKNIQYF
>TRBV5-4|NA|once|TRBJ2-1
TGTGCCAGCAGTTTGGCGACCTCCTACAATGAGCAGTTCTTC
CASSLATSYNEQFF
>TRBV7-9|TRBD2|NA|TRBJ2-3
TGTGCCAGCAGCCTAAGCGGGGAGACAGATACGCAGTATTTT
CASSLSGETDTQYF
>TRBV19|NA|NA|TRBJ1-1
TGTGCCAGTAGTATTGGCCTTGCTGAAGCTTTCTTT
CASSIGLAEAFF
>TRBV7-9|TRBD1|NA|TRBJ1-1
TGTGCCAGCGACTCAGGGGGCTCTGAAGCTTTCTTT
CASDSGGSEAFF
>TRBV9|NA|NA|TRBJ2-7
TGTGCCAGCAGCGTAGGAGACGCCACCTACGAGCAGTACTTC
CASSVGDATYEQYF
>TRBV7-6|TRBD1|once|TRBJ2-7
TGTGCCAGCAGCTCGCGGAAAAGGGGACAGGGAGGAGGGGAGCAGTACTTC
CASSSRKRGQGGGEQYF
>TRBV27|NA|few|TRBJ1-5
TGTGCCAGCAGTCCCCTCGAGGGGTTTCAGCCCCAGCATTTT
CASSPLEGFQPQHF
>TRBV12-5|NA|medium-sized|TRBJ2-6
TGTGCTAGTGGTTGGTCTGGGGCCAACGTCCTGACTTTC
CASGWSGANVLTF
>TRBV7-2|NA|NA|TRBJ2-4
TGTGCCAGCAGCTTGGGGGGCCCTCCTGGCAAAAACATTCAGTACTTC
CASSLGGPPGKNIQYF
>TRBV5-6|NA|once|TRBJ2-5
TGTGCCAGCAGCTTGTGGACAAACCAAGAGACCCAGTACTTC
CASSLWTNQETQYF
>TRBV18|NA|NA|TRBJ1-4
TGTGCCAGCTCCGGGACCCCACAAAAACTGTTTTTT
CASSGTPQKLFF
>TRBV10-2|TRBD2|NA|TRBJ2-3
TGCGCCAGCAGTGAGTCGACTAGCGGTTACACAGATACGCAGTATTTT
CASSESTSGYTDTQYF
>TRBV28|TRBD2|NA|TRBJ2-5
TGTGCCAGCAGTTTCTTTCTAGCGGCACCCCAAGAGACCCAGTACTTC
CASSFFLAAPQETQYF
>TRBV5-6|NA|NA|TRBJ2-3
TGTGCCAGCAGCTTTACGGGGGTTGGCACAGATACGCAGTATTTT
CASSFTGVGTDTQYF
>TRBV6-5|NA|NA|TRBJ2-1
TGTGCCAGCAGTCTAGACGGGAGCTCCTACAATGAGCAGTTCTTC
CASSLDGSSYNEQFF
>TRBV4-3|NA|NA|TRBJ2-1
TGCGCCAGCAGCCAAGATCGCCCTGGTTTTGAGCAGTTCTTC
CASSQDRPGFEQFF
>TRBV5-1|NA|NA|TRBJ2-5
TGCGCCAGCAGCTTGGTGTCATACCTACAAGAGACCCAGTACTTC
CASSLVSYLQETQYF
>TRBV2|NA|NA|TRBJ2-7
TGTGCCAGCAGTACAGGGAAAGGGTCCTACGAGCAGTACTTC
CASSTGKGSYEQYF
>TRBV5-4|NA|NA|TRBJ1-1
TGTGCCAGCAGCTTGGTGGGCACTGAAGCTTTCTTT
CASSLVGTEAFF
>TRBV7-9|TRBD2|NA|TRBJ2-3
TGTGCCAGCAGCTTAGTGGCGGGGGCAGATACGCAGTATTTT
CASSLVAGADTQYF
>TRBV28|TRBD1|few|TRBJ2-5
TGTGCCAGCAGTTTGAGGACAGGGCGAGAGACCCAGTACTTC
CASSLRTGRETQYF
>TRBV19|NA|few|TRBJ2-7
TGTGCCAGTAGTTTATTGACCGAAGCTCCCTACGAGCAGTACTTC
CASSLLTEAPYEQYF
>TRBV2|TRBD2|NA|TRBJ2-3
TGTGCCAGCAGTGTCTTGCTTGGGACTAGCGGGGTCGGCGCAGATACGCAGTATTTT
CASSVLLGTSGVGADTQYF
>TRBV4-3|NA|NA|TRBJ2-4
TGCGCCAGCAGCCAAGATTGGGCCAAAAACATTCAGTACTTC
CASSQDWAKNIQYF
>TRBV4-3|NA|NA|TRBJ1-3
TGCGCCAGCAGCCCTACCTCGGGGACGCAGGGAAACACCATATATTTT
CASSPTSGTQGNTIYF
>TRBV13|NA|NA|TRBJ2-5
TGTGCCAGCAGCTCAGTTCGTCTGGGGGTAGAGACCCAGTACTTC
CASSSVRLGVETQYF
>TRBV14|NA|NA|TRBJ1-1
TGTGCCAGCAGCCAAGATCTGGGGAATGAATGGCGAGCTTTCTTT
CASSQDLGNEWRAFF
>TRBV2|TRBD1|NA|TRBJ2-1
TGTGCCTGGGACATGGGACAGGGGGGAAATGAGCAGTTCTTC
CAWDMGQGGNEQFF
>TRBV5-1|TRBD1|medium-sized|TRBJ1-5
TGCGCCAGCAGCTTGGGACAGGGGCATCAGCCCCAGCATTTT
CASSLGQGHQPQHF
>TRBV10-1|NA|NA|TRBJ2-5
TGCGCCAGAATAAATGGGGGACCCCGGGAGACCCAGTACTTC
CARINGGPRETQYF
>TRBV7-9|TRBD2|NA|TRBJ2-3
TGTGCCAGCAGCCTCGGACTAGCAGATAGCACAGATACGCAGTATTTT
CASSLGLADSTDTQYF
>TRBV11-2|TRBD1|few|TRBJ1-1
TGTGCCAGCAGCTGGGACAGGGGCACTGAAGCTTTCTTT
CASSWDRGTEAFF
>TRBV27|TRBD2|NA|TRBJ2-1
TGTGCCAGCAGTTTATGGGCTAGCGGGGGTAAATGGGATGAGCAGTTCTTC
CASSLWASGGKWDEQFF
>TRBV7-9|NA|NA|TRBJ2-7
TGTGCCAGCAGCCGAGGGATAGGAGGTTATGACGAGCAGTACTTC
CASSRGIGGYDEQYF
>TRBV7-9|NA|NA|TRBJ1-2
TGTGCCAGCAGCTCAGGGACACCCTATGGCTACACCTTC
CASSSGTPYGYTF
>TRBV28|TRBD1|NA|TRBJ2-5
TGTGCCAGCAGCCCAAGGAGGGACAGGGGGGGAGAGACCCAGTACTTC
CASSPRRDRGGETQYF
>TRBV7-3|NA|NA|TRBJ2-3
TGTGCCAGCAGCTCAACGCCCACTAGCACAGATACGCAGTATTTT
CASSSTPTSTDTQYF
>TRBV5-4|NA|NA|TRBJ2-1
TGTGCCAGCAGCTTGGCGAGGCAAGGCAATGAGCAGTTCTTC
CASSLARQGNEQFF
>TRBV25-1|TRBD1|NA|TRBJ1-2
TGTGCCAGCGGGGACAGGAACTATGGCTACACCTTC
CASGDRNYGYTF